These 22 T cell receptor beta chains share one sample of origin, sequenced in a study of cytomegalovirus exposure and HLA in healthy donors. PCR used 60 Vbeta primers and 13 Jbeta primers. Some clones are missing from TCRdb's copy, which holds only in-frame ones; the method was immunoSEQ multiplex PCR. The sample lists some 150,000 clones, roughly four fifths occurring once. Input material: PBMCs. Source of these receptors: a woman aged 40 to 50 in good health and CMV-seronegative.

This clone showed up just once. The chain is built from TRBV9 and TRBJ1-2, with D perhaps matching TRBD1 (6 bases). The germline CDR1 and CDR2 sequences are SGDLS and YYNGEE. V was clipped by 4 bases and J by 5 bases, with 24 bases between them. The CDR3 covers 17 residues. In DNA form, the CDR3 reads TGTGCCAGCAGCCCACGGGAGGGCTCGGGGGGGGCATATGGCTACACCTTC. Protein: CASSPREGSGGAYGYTF.

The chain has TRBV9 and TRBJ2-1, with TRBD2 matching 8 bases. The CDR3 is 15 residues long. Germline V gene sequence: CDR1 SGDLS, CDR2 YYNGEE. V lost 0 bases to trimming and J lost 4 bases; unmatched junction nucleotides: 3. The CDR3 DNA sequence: TGTGCCAGCAGCGTAGGGACTAGCCAATACAATGAGCAGTTCTTC. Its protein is CASSVGTSQYNEQFF.

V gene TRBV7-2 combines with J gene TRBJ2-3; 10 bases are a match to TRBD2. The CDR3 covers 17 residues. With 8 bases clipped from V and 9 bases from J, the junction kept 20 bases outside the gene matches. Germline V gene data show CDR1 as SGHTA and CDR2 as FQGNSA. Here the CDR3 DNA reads TGTGCCAGCCGCTACCAGAGCGGGAGGGCCGGGGTGGAGACGCAGTATTTT. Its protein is CASRYQSGRAGVETQYF.

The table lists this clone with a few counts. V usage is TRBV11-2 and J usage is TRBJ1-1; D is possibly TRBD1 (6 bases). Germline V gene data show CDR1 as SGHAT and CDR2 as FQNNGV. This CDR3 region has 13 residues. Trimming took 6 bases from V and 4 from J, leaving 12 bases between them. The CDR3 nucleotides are TGTGCCAGCAGTCAGCAGGGGTCCACTGAAGCTTTCTTT. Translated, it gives CASSQQGSTEAFF. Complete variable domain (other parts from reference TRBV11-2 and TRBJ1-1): EAGVAQSPRYKIIEKRQSVAFWCNPISGHATLYWYQQILGQGPKLLIQFQNNGVVDDSQLPKDRFSAERLKGVDSTLKIQPAKLEDSAVYLCASSQQGSTEAFFGQGTRLTVV.

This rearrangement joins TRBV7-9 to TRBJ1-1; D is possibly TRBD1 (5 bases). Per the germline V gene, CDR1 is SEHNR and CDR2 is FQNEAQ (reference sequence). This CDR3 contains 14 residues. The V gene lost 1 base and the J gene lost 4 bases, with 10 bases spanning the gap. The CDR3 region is CASSLEFRATEAFF. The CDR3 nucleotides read TGTGCCAGCAGCTTAGAATTCAGGGCCACTGAAGCTTTCTTT.

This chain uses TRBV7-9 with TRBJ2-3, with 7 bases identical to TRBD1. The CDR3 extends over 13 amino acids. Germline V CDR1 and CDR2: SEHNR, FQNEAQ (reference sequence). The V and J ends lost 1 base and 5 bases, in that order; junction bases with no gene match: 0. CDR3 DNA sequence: TGTGCCAGCAGCTTAGGGACAGGAGATACGCAGTATTTT. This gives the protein CASSLGTGDTQYF.

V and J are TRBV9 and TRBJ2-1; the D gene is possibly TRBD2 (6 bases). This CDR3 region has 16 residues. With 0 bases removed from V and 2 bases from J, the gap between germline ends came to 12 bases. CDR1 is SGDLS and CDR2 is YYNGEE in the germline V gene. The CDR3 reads CASSVAGGLTYNEQFF. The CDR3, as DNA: TGTGCCAGCAGCGTAGCCGGAGGACTAACCTACAATGAGCAGTTCTTC.

CDR3 bases: TGTGCCAGCAGCTTCGGGGGGATTTATAGCAATCAGCCCCAGCATTTT. Protein: CASSFGGIYSNQPQHF. This sequence joins TRBV7-9 and TRBJ1-5, with D tentatively TRBD1 (5 bases). Looked up from germline, CDR1 is SEHNR and CDR2 is FQNEAQ (reference sequence). This CDR3 region has 16 residues. V dropped 3 bases and J dropped 0 bases, with 12 bases sitting between them. The full variable domain, with the rest looked up from reference TRBV7-9 and TRBJ1-5, is DTGVSQNPRHKITKRGQNVTFRCDPISEHNRLYWYRQTLGQGPEFLTYFQNEAQLEKSRLLSDRFSAERPKGSFSTLEIQRTEQGDSAMYLCASSFGGIYSNQPQHFGDGTRLSIL.

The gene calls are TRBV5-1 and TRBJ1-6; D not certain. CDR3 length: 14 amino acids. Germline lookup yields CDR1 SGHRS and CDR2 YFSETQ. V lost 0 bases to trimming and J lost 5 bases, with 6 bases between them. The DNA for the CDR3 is TGCGCCAGCAGCTTGGTCCAGGATAATTCACCCCTCCACTTT. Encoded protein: CASSLVQDNSPLHF. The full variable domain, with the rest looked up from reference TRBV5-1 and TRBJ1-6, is KAGVTQTPRYLIKTRGQQVTLSCSPISGHRSVSWYQQTPGQGLQFLFEYFSETQRNKGNFPGRFSGRQFSNSRSEMNVSTLELGDSALYLCASSLVQDNSPLHFGNGTRLTVT.

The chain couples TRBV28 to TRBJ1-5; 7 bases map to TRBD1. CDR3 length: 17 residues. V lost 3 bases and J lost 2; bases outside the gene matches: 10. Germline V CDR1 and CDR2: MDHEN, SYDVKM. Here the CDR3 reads CASSLRAGQLGNQPQHF. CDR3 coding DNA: TGTGCCAGCAGTTTGCGCGCGGGACAGCTTGGCAATCAGCCCCAGCATTTT.

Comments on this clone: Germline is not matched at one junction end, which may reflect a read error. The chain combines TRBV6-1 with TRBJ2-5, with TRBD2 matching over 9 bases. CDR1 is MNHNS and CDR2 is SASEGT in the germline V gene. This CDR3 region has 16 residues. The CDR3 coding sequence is TGTGCCAGCAGTGAAGTCCTAGCGGGGAACTTAGAGGCCCAGTACTTC. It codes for CASSEVLAGNLEAQYF.

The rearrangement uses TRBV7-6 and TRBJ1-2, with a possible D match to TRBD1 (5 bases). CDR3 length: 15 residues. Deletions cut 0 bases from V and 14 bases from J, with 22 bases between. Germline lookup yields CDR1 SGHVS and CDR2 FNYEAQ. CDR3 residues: CASSLALGRGGLWTF. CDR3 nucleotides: TGTGCCAGCAGCTTAGCGCTGGGGAGGGGCGGCCTTTGGACCTTC.

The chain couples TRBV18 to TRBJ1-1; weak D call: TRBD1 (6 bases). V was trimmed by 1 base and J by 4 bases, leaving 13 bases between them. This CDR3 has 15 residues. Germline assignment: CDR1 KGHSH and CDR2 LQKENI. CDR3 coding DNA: TGTGCCAGCTCACCACAGGACAGTGCGGGCACTGAAGCTTTCTTT. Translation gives CASSPQDSAGTEAFF.

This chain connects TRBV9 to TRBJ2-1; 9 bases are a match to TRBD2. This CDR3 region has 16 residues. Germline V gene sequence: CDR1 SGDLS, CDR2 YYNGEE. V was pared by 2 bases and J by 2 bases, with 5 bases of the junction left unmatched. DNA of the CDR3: TGTGCCAGCAGCGTCCGTAGCGGGAGCGCCTACAATGAGCAGTTCTTC. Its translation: CASSVRSGSAYNEQFF. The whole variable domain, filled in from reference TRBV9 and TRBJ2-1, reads DSGVTQTPKHLITATGQRVTLRCSPRSGDLSVYWYQQSLDQGLQFLIQYYNGEERAKGNILERFSAQQFPDLHSELNLSSLELGDSALYFCASSVRSGSAYNEQFFGPGTRLTVL.

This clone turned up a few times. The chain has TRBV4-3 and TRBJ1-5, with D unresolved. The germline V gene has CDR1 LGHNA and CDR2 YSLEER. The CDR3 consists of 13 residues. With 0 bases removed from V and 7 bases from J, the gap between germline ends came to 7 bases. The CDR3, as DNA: TGCGCCAGCAGCCAAGATCAGGCGCAGCCCCAGCATTTT. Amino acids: CASSQDQAQPQHF.

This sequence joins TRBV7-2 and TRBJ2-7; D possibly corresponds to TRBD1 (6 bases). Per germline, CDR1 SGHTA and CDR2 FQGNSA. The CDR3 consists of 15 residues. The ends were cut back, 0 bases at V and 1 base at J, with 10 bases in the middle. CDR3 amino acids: CASSLAPQGSYEQYF. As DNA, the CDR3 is TGTGCCAGCAGCTTAGCACCCCAGGGGTCCTACGAGCAGTACTTC.

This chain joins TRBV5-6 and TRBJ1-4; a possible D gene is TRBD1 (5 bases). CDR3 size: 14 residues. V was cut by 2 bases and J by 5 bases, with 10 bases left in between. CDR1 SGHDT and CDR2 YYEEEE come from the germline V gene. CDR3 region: CASSFRQSNEKLFF. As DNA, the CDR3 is TGTGCCAGCAGCTTCAGACAGAGCAATGAAAAACTGTTTTTT.

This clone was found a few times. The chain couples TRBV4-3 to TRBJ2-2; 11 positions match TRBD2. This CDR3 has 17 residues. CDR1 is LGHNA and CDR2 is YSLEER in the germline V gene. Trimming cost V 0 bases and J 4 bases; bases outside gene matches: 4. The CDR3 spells CASSQDLGTSGTGELFF. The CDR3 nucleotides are TGCGCCAGCAGCCAAGATTTGGGGACTAGCGGCACCGGGGAGCTGTTTTTT.

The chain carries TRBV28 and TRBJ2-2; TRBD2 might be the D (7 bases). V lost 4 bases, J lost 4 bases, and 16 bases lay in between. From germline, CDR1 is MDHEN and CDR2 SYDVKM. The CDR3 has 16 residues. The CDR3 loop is CASSSPFRGATGELFF. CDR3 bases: TGTGCCAGCAGTTCCCCTTTTCGGGGGGCCACCGGGGAGCTGTTTTTT. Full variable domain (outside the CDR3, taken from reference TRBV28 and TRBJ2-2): DVKVTQSSRYLVKRTGEKVFLECVQDMDHENMFWYRQDPGLGLRLIYFSYDVKMKEKGDIPEGYSVSREKKERFSLILESASTNQTSMYLCASSSPFRGATGELFFGEGSRLTVL.

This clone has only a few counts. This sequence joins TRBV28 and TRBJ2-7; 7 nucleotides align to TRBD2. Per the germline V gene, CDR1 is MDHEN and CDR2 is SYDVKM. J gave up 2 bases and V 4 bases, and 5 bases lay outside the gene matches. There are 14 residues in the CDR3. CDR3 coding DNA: TGTGCCAGCAGTTCGGGAGGTCGCACCTACGAGCAGTACTTC. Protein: CASSSGGRTYEQYF.

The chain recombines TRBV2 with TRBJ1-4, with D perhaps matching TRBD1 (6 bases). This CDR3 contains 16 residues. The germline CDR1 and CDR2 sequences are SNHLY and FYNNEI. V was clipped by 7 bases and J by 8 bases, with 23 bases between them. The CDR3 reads CASKEGDGWGHEKLFF. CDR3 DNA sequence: TGTGCCAGCAAGGAAGGCGACGGGTGGGGACACGAAAAACTGTTTTTT.

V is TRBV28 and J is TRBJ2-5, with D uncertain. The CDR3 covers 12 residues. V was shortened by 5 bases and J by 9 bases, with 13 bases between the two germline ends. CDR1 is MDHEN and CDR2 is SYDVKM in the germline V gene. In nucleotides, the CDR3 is TGTGCCAGCAGTACCCCTCCCGAGGCCCAGTACTTC. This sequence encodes CASSTPPEAQYF.